This T cell receptor beta chain was obtained from a study of PD-1 blockade in classical Hodgkin lymphoma. General study points: With respect to the repertoire differences, their causes, possibly disease activity or prior therapy, remain undefined.

Produced via immunoSEQ multiplex PCR; TCRdb's table is partial and in-frame only. The sample contains around 60,000 clones, 70% to 90% of which appear only once. The time point denotes: cycle 4 day 1 (C4D1), after less than 7 weeks of nivolumab. Each patient's relapse followed autologous stem cell transplantation, and brentuximab vedotin exposure varied. In regard to this clone: What it recognizes is unknown.

Germline V gene lookup returns CDR1 SGHRS and CDR2 YFSETQ. The CDR3 extends over 15 amino acids. Trimming left V 0 bases short and J 2 bases short, with 11 bases between. The J gene is TRBJ1-1, the V gene TRBV5-1; tentative D call: TRBD1 (6 bases). The sample in question was peripheral blood mononuclear cells (PBMCs), obtained before the fourth cycle of nivolumab. The sequence was obtained from a human donor with classical Hodgkin lymphoma. The CDR3 region has the DNA TGCGCCAGCAGCTTGGCGGGGGCTGATAACACTGAAGCTTTCTTT. Protein sequence: CASSLAGADNTEAFF.